This TCR beta chain came from a study of T cell responses to AZD1222 COVID-19 vaccine. J lost 3 bases, V lost 6 bases, and 0 bases had no gene match. The CDR3 runs to 13 residues. The germline V gene has CDR1 MDHEN and CDR2 SYDVKM. Profiling relied on immunoSEQ multiplex PCR, and the TCRdb table lists in-frame clones only, not all of them. The table has 95,000 to 100,000 clones, 85% to 90% seen once. Material: peripheral blood, obtained 28 days after the second AZD1222 dose. The J gene is TRBJ2-3, the V gene TRBV28, with 10 bases fitting TRBD1. The TCR originated in an adult who received the AZD1222 COVID-19 vaccine. CDR3: CASRGQGTDTQYF. CDR3 DNA: TGTGCCAGCAGGGGACAGGGGACAGATACGCAGTATTTT.